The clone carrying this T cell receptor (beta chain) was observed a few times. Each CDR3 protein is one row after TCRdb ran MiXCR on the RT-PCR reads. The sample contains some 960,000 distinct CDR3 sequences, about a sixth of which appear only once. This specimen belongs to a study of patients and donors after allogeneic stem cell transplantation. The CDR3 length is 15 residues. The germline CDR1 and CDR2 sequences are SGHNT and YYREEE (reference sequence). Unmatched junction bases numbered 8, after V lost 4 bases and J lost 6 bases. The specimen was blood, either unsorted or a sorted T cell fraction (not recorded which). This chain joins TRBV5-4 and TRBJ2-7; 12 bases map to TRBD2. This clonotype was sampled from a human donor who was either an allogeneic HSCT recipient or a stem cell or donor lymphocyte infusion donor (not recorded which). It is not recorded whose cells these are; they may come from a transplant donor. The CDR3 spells CASSALAGGPSEQYF. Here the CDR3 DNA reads TGTGCCAGCAGCGCCCTAGCGGGAGGGCCTTCCGAGCAGTACTTC.